This TCR beta chain was captured in a study of PD-L1 blockade in urothelial cancer. Study observations and caveats: Where pretreatment blood TCR clonality fell below the median, better survival was predicted.

V shed 0 bases and J shed 2 bases, with 10 bases lying between them. The germline V gene encodes CDR1 MGHRA and CDR2 YSYEKL. CDR3 length equals 15 residues. Generated by immunoSEQ multiplex PCR, the TCRdb table keeps only in-frame clones and is missing some. In the table there are approximately 50,000 clones, about 86% of which are singletons. Comment on this clone: Its antigen is unknown.

Time point given: pretreatment peripheral blood. The sequencing used PBMCs, collected around atezolizumab (anti-PD-L1) treatment. This receptor was taken from a man in his 70s with urothelial cancer. The genes are TRBV4-1 and TRBJ1-2; tentatively, D is TRBD1 (6 bases). The CDR3 spells CASSQEGQGNYGYTF. DNA for the CDR3: TGCGCCAGCAGCCAAGAGGGGCAGGGGAACTATGGCTACACCTTC.